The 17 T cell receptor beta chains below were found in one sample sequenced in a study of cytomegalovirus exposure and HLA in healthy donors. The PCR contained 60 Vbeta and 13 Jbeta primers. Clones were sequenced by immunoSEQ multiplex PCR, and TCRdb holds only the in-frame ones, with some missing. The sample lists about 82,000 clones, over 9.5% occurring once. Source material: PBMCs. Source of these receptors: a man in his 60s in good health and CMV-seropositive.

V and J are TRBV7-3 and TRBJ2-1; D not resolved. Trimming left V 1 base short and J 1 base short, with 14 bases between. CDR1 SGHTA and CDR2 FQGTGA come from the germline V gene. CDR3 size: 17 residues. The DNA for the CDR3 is TGTGCCAGCAGCTTAAGGCCCCTTAGCACATCCTACAATGAGCAGTTCTTC. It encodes CASSLRPLSTSYNEQFF.

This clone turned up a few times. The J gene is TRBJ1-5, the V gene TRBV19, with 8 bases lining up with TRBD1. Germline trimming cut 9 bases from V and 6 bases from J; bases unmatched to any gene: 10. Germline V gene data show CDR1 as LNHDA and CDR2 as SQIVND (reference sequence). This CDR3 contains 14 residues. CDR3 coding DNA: TGTGCCAGCAAGGACAGGGAGGTTGTTCAGCCCCAGCATTTT. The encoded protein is CASKDREVVQPQHF.

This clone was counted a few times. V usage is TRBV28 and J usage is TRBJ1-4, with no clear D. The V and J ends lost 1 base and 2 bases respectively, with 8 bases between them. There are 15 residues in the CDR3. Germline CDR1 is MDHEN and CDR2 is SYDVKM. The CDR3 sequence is CASSLFRVTNEKLFF. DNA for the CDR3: TGTGCCAGCAGTTTATTTCGGGTGACTAATGAAAAACTGTTTTTT.

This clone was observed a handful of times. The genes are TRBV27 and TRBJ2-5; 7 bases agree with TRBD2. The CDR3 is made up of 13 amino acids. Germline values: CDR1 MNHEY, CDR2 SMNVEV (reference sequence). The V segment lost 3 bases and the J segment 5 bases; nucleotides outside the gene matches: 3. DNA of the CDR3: TGTGCCAGCAGTTTGCGGGGGAGGGAGACCCAGTACTTC. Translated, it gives CASSLRGRETQYF.

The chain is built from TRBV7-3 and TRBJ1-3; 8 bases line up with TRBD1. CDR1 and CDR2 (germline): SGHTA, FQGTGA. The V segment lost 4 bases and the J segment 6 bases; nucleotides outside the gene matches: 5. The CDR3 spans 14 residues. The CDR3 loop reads CASSSGTGTNTIYF. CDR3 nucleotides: TGTGCCAGCAGCTCGGGGACAGGAACAAACACCATATATTTT.

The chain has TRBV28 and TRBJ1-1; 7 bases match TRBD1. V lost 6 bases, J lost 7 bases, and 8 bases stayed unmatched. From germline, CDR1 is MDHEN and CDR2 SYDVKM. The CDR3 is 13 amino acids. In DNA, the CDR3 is TGTGCCAGCAGCCTAGGACAGGACCTTGAAGCTTTCTTT. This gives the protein CASSLGQDLEAFF.

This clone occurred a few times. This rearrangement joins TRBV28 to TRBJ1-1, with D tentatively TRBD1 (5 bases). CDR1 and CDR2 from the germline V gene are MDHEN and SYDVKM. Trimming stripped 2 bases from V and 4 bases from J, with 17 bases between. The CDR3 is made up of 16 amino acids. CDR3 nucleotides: TGTGCCAGCAGTTTAGGGGCAGACGGCCCAAGCACTGAAGCTTTCTTT. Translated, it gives CASSLGADGPSTEAFF.

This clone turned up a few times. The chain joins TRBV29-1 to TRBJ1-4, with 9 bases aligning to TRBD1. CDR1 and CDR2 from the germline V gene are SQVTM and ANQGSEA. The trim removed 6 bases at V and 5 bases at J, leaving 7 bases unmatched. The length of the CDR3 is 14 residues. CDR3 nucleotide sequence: TGCAGCGTGGCCGCCGGGACAGGGAATGAAAAACTGTTTTTT. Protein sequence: CSVAAGTGNEKLFF.

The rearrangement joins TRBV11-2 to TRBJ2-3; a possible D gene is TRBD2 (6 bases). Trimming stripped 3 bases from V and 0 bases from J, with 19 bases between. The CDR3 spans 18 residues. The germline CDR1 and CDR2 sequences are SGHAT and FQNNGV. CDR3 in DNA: TGTGCCAGCAGCTTTCCGGGACTTTTAGGAGCTAGCACAGATACGCAGTATTTT. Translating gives CASSFPGLLGASTDTQYF. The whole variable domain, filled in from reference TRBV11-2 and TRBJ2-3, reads EAGVAQSPRYKIIEKRQSVAFWCNPISGHATLYWYQQILGQGPKLLIQFQNNGVVDDSQLPKDRFSAERLKGVDSTLKIQPAKLEDSAVYLCASSFPGLLGASTDTQYFGPGTRLTVL.

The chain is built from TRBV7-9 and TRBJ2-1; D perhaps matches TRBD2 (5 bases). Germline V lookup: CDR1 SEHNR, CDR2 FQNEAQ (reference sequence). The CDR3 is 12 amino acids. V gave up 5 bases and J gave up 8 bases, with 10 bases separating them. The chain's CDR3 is CASSASGYEQFF. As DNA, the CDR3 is TGTGCCAGCAGCGCGTCGGGGTATGAGCAGTTCTTC.

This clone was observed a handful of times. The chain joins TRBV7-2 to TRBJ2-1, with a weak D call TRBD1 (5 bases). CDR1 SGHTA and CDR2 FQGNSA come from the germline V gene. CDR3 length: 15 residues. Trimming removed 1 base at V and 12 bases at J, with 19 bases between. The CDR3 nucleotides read TGTGCCAGCAGCTTAGAGGGGCCCTCCGGGCGGCCGCAGTTCTTC. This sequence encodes CASSLEGPSGRPQFF.

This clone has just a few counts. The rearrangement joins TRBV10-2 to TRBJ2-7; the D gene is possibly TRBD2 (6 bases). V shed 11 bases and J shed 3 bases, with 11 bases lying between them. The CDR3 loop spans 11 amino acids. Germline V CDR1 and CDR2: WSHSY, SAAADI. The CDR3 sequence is CASGGSYEQYF. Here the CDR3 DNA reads TGCGCCTCAGGAGGGAGCTACGAGCAGTACTTC.

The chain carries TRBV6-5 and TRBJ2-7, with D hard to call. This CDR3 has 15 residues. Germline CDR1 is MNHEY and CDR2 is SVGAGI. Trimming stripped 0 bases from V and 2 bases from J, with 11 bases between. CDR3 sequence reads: CASSYSLGGAYEQYF. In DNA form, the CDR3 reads TGTGCCAGCAGTTACTCCCTTGGCGGAGCCTACGAGCAGTACTTC.

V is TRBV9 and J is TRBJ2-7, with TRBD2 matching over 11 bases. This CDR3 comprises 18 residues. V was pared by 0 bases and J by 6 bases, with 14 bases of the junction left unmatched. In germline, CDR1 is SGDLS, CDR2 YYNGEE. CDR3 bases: TGTGCCAGCAGCGTAGATCTAGGGACTAGCGGTTCTACTGCCGAGCAGTACTTC. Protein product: CASSVDLGTSGSTAEQYF.

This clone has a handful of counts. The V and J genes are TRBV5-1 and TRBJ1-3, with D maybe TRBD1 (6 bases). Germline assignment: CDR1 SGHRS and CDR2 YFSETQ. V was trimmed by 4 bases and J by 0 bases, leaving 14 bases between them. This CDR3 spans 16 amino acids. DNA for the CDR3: TGCGCCAGCAGCAAAGGACAGCATTTCTCTGGAAACACCATATATTTT. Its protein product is CASSKGQHFSGNTIYF.

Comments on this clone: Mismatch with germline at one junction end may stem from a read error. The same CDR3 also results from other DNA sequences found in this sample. This chain's CDR3 is CAWSVLGGRYSYEQYF. CDR3 coding DNA: TGCGCCTGGAGTGTACTGGGCGGGAGGTACTCCTACGAGCAGTACTTC. The chain employs TRBV30 and TRBJ2-7, with 8 nucleotides matching TRBD2. The germline gives CDR1 GTSNPN, CDR2 SVGIG (reference sequence). This CDR3 spans 16 amino acids.

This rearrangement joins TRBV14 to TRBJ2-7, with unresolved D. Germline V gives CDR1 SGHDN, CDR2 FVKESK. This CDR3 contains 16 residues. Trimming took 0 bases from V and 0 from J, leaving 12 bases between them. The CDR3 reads CASSQDPRWPSYEQYF. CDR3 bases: TGTGCCAGCAGCCAAGACCCGAGGTGGCCCTCCTACGAGCAGTACTTC.